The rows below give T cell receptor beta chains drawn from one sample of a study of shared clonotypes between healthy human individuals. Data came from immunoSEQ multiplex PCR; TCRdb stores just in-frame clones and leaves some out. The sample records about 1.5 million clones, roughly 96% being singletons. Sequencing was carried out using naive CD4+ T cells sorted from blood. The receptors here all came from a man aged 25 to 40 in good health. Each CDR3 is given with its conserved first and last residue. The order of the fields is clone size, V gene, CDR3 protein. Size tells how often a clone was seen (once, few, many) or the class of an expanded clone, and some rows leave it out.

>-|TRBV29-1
CSVVTGEQETQYF
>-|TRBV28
CATYRDNGNTIYF
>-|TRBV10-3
CAIRQGTPDYEQYF
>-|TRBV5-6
CASSPRQGANTEAFF
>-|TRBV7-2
CASSLLPKNTQYF
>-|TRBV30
CAWRGTSGRRTPGNEQFF
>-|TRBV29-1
CSVAVTTNYGYTF
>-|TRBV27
CASRLSQGDQPQHF
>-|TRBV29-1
CSVEQGSIQYF
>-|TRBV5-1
CASRPSGLAGSEQFF
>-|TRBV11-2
CASSLGDYSNQPQHF
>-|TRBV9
CASSGTSGSSYNEQFF
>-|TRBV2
CASTLQGGETQYF
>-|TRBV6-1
CASSGVAWEQFF
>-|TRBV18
CASSPTTGILAKNIQYF
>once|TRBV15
CATSRGLGSQETQYF
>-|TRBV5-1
CASSPTGLTGGELFF
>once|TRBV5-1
CASSLEGVPDTEAFF